This entry lists 31 T cell receptor beta chains sequenced from one sample in a study of regulatory T cells in long-lasting Graves disease. TCR beta libraries were built with iRepertoire HTBI primers and Arm-PCR of CDR3 regions. TCRdb reprocessed the multiplex PCR reads via MiXCR and lists one record per CDR3 protein. The sample carries 500,000 or so distinct CDR3 sequences, around 16% recorded once. Described time point: newly diagnosed GD, antithyroid drugs for less than 3 months. PBMC RNA was the source of the TCR library. The same sample was also studied in work on T cells in Graves' hyperthyroidism and ophthalmopathy.

Here the sequenced sample was peripheral blood mononuclear cells (PBMCs), taken at new diagnosis, from a patient treated with antithyroid drugs. The receptors originated from a man in his forties with Graves disease.

This clonotype has at least ten counts. The rearrangement joins TRBV7-9 to TRBJ2-1; D gene unclear. CDR1 and CDR2 from the germline V gene are SEHNR and FQNEAQ (reference sequence). The CDR3 extends over 17 amino acids. Trimming shortened V by 1 base and J by 5 bases, and 18 bases separated the two germline ends. The CDR3 loop reads CASSLVGQRTRHNEQFF. CDR3 in DNA: TGTGCCAGCAGCTTAGTGGGTCAGAGAACGCGACACAATGAGCAGTTCTTC.

This clonotype was detected many times. V and J are TRBV7-8 and TRBJ2-3; TRBD2 matches at 7 bases. In germline, CDR1 is SGHVS, CDR2 FQNEAQ. This CDR3 has 15 amino acids. J was trimmed by 2 bases and V by 5 bases; bases with no gene match: 7. CDR3 loop: CASSTPSGITDTQYF. Here the CDR3 DNA reads TGTGCCAGCAGCACCCCTAGCGGTATCACAGATACGCAGTATTTT. The variable domain in full, completed from reference TRBV7-8 and TRBJ2-3, reads GAGVSQSPRYKVAKRGQDVALRCDPISGHVSLFWYQQALGQGPEFLTYFQNEAQLDKSGLPSDRFFAERPEGSVSTLKIQRTQQEDSAVYLCASSTPSGITDTQYFGPGTRLTVL.

This clonotype came up many times. The rearrangement joins TRBV24-1 to TRBJ2-5; D not resolved. The CDR3 runs to 13 residues. Germline values: CDR1 KGHDR, CDR2 SFDVKD. V gave up 4 bases and J gave up 5 bases, with 10 bases separating them. CDR3 nucleotides: TGTGCCACCAGTGAAGGTGGGGTGGAGACCCAGTACTTC. Protein: CATSEGGVETQYF.

Of note for this clonotype: A clone one base away is much larger, so this may be a read error. V is TRBV12-3 or TRBV12-4 and J is TRBJ1-1; 7 nucleotides agree with TRBD1. The CDR3 runs 12 residues. CDR3 nucleotides: TGTGCCGGCAGTTTAAGGGACAGTCAAGCTTTCTTT. This gives the protein CAGSLRDSQAFF.

The table lists this clonotype with many counts. This rearrangement joins TRBV20-1 to TRBJ2-1; no reliable D call. This CDR3 region has 12 residues. Germline loops: CDR1 DFQATT, CDR2 SNEGSKA (reference sequence). The ends were cut back, 1 base at V and 8 bases at J, with 9 bases in the middle. The CDR3 reads CSARVSRDEQFF. The CDR3 nucleotides read TGCAGTGCTAGAGTCTCAAGGGATGAGCAGTTCTTC.

This clonotype was recorded at least ten times. The chain links TRBV6-2 or TRBV6-3 to TRBJ2-1, with 8 positions matching TRBD2. The CDR3 length is 15 residues. CDR1 MNHEY and CDR2 SVGEGT come from the germline V gene. V gave up 0 bases and J gave up 7 bases; unmatched junction bases: 5. CDR3 in amino acids: CASSYSYGGGNEQFF. The CDR3 DNA reads as TGTGCCAGCAGTTACTCTTATGGCGGGGGGAATGAGCAGTTCTTC.

The chain carries TRBV19 and TRBJ2-3; TRBD2 matches at 8 bases. Germline CDR1 and CDR2: LNHDA and SQIVND (reference sequence). The CDR3 covers 14 residues. Trimming removed 8 bases from V and 5 bases from J; junction bases left unmatched: 9. The CDR3 sequence: CASQSGSLIDTQYF. The CDR3 bases are TGTGCCAGTCAAAGCGGGAGCTTGATAGATACGCAGTATTTT.

The chain links TRBV2 to TRBJ1-2; a weak D match, TRBD1 (6 bases). Trimming took off 1 base at V and 4 bases at J, with 10 bases between the two ends. CDR1 SNHLY and CDR2 FYNNEI come from the germline V gene. The CDR3 consists of 14 residues. CDR3 in DNA: TGTGCCAGCAGTGAAGTACAGGGTACCTATGGCTACACCTTC. This gives the protein CASSEVQGTYGYTF.

In the case of this clonotype: This could be a read error, since a much larger clone is one nucleotide away. Because the CDR3 is missing its conserved closing phenylalanine or tryptophan, this is likely a read error. The chain is built from TRBV12-3 or TRBV12-4 and TRBJ2-1; 12 positions agree with TRBD2. The CDR3 sequence is 15 residues long. J lost 5 bases, V lost 5 bases, and 4 bases had no gene match. The CDR3 region has the DNA TGTGCCAGCAGTAGGCTAGCGGGAGGGGACAATGAGCAGTTCTCC. This gives the protein CASSRLAGGDNEQFS.

This clonotype was counted many times. The chain uses TRBV11-3 and TRBJ2-5, with 10 bases that match TRBD2. The junction had 13 bases not matched to a gene; V was cut back by 5 bases and J by 4 bases. Looked up from germline, CDR1 is SGHNT and CDR2 is YENEEA. The CDR3 runs to 17 residues. CDR3 in DNA: TGTGCCAGCAGCCCCAGGACTAGCGGAAGAGGGGGAGAGACCCAGTACTTC. Residues: CASSPRTSGRGGETQYF.

Points on this clonotype: A much larger clone lies one base from this, so it may be a read error. The chain joins TRBV3-1 to TRBJ2-1; D is possibly TRBD1 (6 bases). Germline V gene data show CDR1 as LGHDT and CDR2 as YNNKEL (reference sequence). The CDR3 loop spans 15 amino acids. CDR3 in DNA: TGTGCCAGCAGCCAAGATGGGGGCTCCGACAATGGGCAGTTCTTC. Amino acids: CASSQDGGSDNGQFF.

The V call is TRBV11-2, the J call TRBJ2-1, with TRBD2 identical over 12 bases. Germline CDR1 and CDR2: SGHAT and FQNNGV. CDR3 length: 15 residues. With V trimmed by 4 bases and J by 7 bases, 5 bases remained unmatched. The CDR3 here is CASSSGLAGKNEQFF. In DNA, the CDR3 is TGTGCCAGCAGCTCGGGACTAGCGGGCAAAAATGAGCAGTTCTTC.

This clonotype was observed a handful of times. Just one base apart from a much larger clone, this may be a read error. V and J are TRBV7-6 and TRBJ2-1; 7 bases map to TRBD2. There are 15 residues in the CDR3. The V segment lost 5 bases and the J segment 7 bases; nucleotides outside the gene matches: 11. Germline CDR1 and CDR2: SGHVS and FNYEAQ. The CDR3 sequence: CASSPLGGSGNEQFF. The CDR3 DNA sequence: TGTGCCAGCAGCCCCCTCGGCGGGAGTGGGAATGAGCAGTTCTTC.

The rearrangement links TRBV3-1 to TRBJ1-1; D unclear. V was trimmed by 0 bases and J by 4 bases, leaving 18 bases between them. This CDR3 comprises 17 residues. Germline CDR1 and CDR2: LGHDT and YNNKEL (reference sequence). The CDR3, as DNA: TGTGCCAGCAGCCAAGATCTCGGTGCGGTGCGAGGCACTGAAGCTTTCTTT. Residues: CASSQDLGAVRGTEAFF.

CDR3 sequence reads: CAISEGGLAGYTDTQYF. The CDR3 bases are TGTGCCATCAGTGAGGGAGGACTAGCGGGATACACAGATACGCAGTATTTT. The V call is TRBV10-3, the J call TRBJ2-3; 12 bases fit TRBD2. CDR3 length: 17 residues. From germline, CDR1 is ENHRY and CDR2 SYGVKD. J lost 2 bases, V lost 2 bases, and 5 bases had no gene match.

Notes on this clonotype: A much bigger clone sits one base away, suggesting this may be a read error. This sequence joins TRBV6-1 and TRBJ1-1; D remains ambiguous. V lost 5 bases to trimming and J lost 2 bases, with 21 bases between them. Germline values: CDR1 MNHNS, CDR2 SASEGT. The CDR3 has 17 amino acids. The CDR3 spells CASSPRGSWTVNTEAFF. Here the CDR3 DNA reads TGTGCCAGCAGTCCCAGAGGGTCGTGGACGGTCAACACTGAAGCTTTCTTT.

In this sample, this clonotype turned up a few times. The chain employs TRBV29-1 and TRBJ2-7; TRBD1 matches 10 bases. Looked up from germline, CDR1 is SQVTM and CDR2 is ANQGSEA. The CDR3 length is 13 residues. J was trimmed by 5 bases and V by 6 bases; bases with no gene match: 7. In DNA form, the CDR3 reads TGCAGCGTGGGCCGGGACAGGGGCCACGAGCAGTACTTC. The encoded protein is CSVGRDRGHEQYF.

This clonotype was recorded many times. The gene calls are TRBV27 and TRBJ2-3; no reliable D call. Germline assignment: CDR1 MNHEY and CDR2 SMNVEV (reference sequence). V was shortened by 0 bases and J by 2 bases, with 9 bases between the two germline ends. The CDR3 is made up of 15 amino acids. CDR3 in amino acids: CASSLSIQYTDTQYF. In DNA form, the CDR3 reads TGTGCCAGCAGTTTATCGATACAGTACACAGATACGCAGTATTTT.

Ten or more counts support this clonotype. The chain links TRBV3-1 to TRBJ2-7; tentatively, D is TRBD1 or TRBD2 (7 bases each). Trimming cost V 3 bases and J 4 bases, with 16 bases left between them. Germline V lookup: CDR1 LGHDT, CDR2 YNNKEL (reference sequence). The CDR3 sequence is 15 residues long. For the CDR3, the DNA is TGTGCCAGCAGCCAGATCCCGGGGGGACAGTACGAGCAGTACTTC. Translating it yields CASSQIPGGQYEQYF.

The chain joins TRBV6-2 or TRBV6-3 to TRBJ1-1; D is possibly TRBD1 (6 bases). Trimming took 5 bases from V and 2 from J, leaving 12 bases between them. Per germline, CDR1 MNHEY and CDR2 SVGEGT. The CDR3 has 14 residues. The CDR3 is CASSTGKLNTEAFF. CDR3 bases: TGTGCCAGCAGTACAGGGAAACTTAACACTGAAGCTTTCTTT.

V is TRBV5-1 and J is TRBJ2-3; 9 bases line up with TRBD2. Germline V lookup: CDR1 SGHRS, CDR2 YFSETQ. Trimming took 4 bases from V and 6 from J; bases not matched to a gene: 6. The CDR3 covers 14 residues. The CDR3 region is CASSISGSLDTQYF. In DNA form, the CDR3 reads TGCGCCAGCAGCATTAGCGGGAGTCTTGATACGCAGTATTTT.

The sample holds many counts of this clonotype. The V gene is TRBV28, the J gene TRBJ2-7, with D perhaps being TRBD1 or TRBD2 (5 bases each). V was clipped by 5 bases and J by 2 bases, with 22 bases between them. The CDR3 loop spans 17 amino acids. Germline V gene sequence: CDR1 MDHEN, CDR2 SYDVKM. The CDR3 here is CASSLGGYGTSTYEQYF. DNA for the CDR3: TGTGCCAGCAGTCTAGGAGGTTATGGGACCTCAACCTACGAGCAGTACTTC.

J is TRBJ1-1 and V is TRBV7-9; D remains unclear. V was shortened by 3 bases and J by 1 base, with 9 bases between the two germline ends. The CDR3 runs to 14 residues. Per germline, CDR1 SEHNR and CDR2 FQNEAQ (reference sequence). The CDR3 loop reads CASSLETTNTEAFF. The CDR3 DNA reads TGTGCCAGCAGCTTGGAGACAACGAACACTGAAGCTTTCTTT.

The J gene is TRBJ1-5, the V gene TRBV2, with D tentatively TRBD1 (5 bases). The CDR3 extends over 13 amino acids. Germline CDR1 is SNHLY and CDR2 is FYNNEI. V gave up 5 bases and J gave up 4 bases, with 9 bases separating them. Here the CDR3 DNA reads TGTGCCAGCAGTCTATGGGGGAATCAGCCCCAGCATTTT. It encodes CASSLWGNQPQHF.

Notes on this clonotype: A clone one base away is much larger, so this may be a read error. The V gene is TRBV6-5, the J gene TRBJ2-7; TRBD2 might be the D (6 bases). Germline loops: CDR1 MNHEY, CDR2 SVGAGI. This CDR3 region has 18 residues. The CDR3 DNA reads TGTGCCAGCAGTTACTCTGGGTACGGGTCGTCTAGCGTTCACGAGCAGTGCTTC. Its protein is CASSYSGYGSSSVHEQCF.

Many counts were recorded for this clonotype. The J gene is TRBJ2-7, the V gene TRBV6-5; possibly TRBD2 for D (5 bases). V was pared by 2 bases and J by 2 bases, with 7 bases between. CDR1 and CDR2 from the germline V gene are MNHEY and SVGAGI. The CDR3 is 13 amino acids. The CDR3 protein is CASSYGSTYEQYF. The CDR3 DNA sequence: TGTGCCAGCAGTTACGGGAGTACCTACGAGCAGTACTTC.

V is TRBV29-1 and J is TRBJ1-2; the D gene is possibly TRBD1 (5 bases). The germline V gene encodes CDR1 SQVTM and CDR2 ANQGSEA. The length of the CDR3 is 15 residues. V lost 6 bases, J lost 6 bases, and 23 bases lay in between. CDR3 amino acids: CSVYTPYGATHGYTF. Written as DNA, the CDR3 is TGCAGCGTATATACCCCGTACGGGGCAACCCATGGCTACACCTTC. Full variable domain (missing parts from reference TRBV29-1 and TRBJ1-2): SAVISQKPSRDICQRGTSLTIQCQVDSQVTMMFWYRQQPGQSLTLIATANQGSEATYESGFVIDKFPISRPNLTFSTLTVSNMSPEDSSIYLCSVYTPYGATHGYTFGSGTRLTVV.

This chain links TRBV20-1 with TRBJ1-1; TRBD1 is a possible D gene (6 bases). CDR1 and CDR2 (germline): DFQATT, SNEGSKA (reference sequence). The V end was cut by 2 bases, the J end by 0 bases, with 16 bases between. The CDR3 has 16 residues. CDR3 sequence: CSARPDRSPMNTEAFF. DNA for the CDR3: TGCAGTGCTAGACCTGACAGGAGTCCCATGAACACTGAAGCTTTCTTT.

CDR3 loop: CASSPGDSGRIYEQYF. As DNA, the CDR3 is TGTGCCAGCAGCCCAGGAGATAGCGGGAGGATCTACGAGCAGTACTTC. This chain joins TRBV7-8 and TRBJ2-7; TRBD2 aligns across 10 bases. Germline loops: CDR1 SGHVS, CDR2 FQNEAQ. With V trimmed by 5 bases and J by 3 bases, 10 bases remained unmatched. This CDR3 has 16 residues.

CDR3 DNA sequence: TGCGCCAGCAGCTCCACCCAGGCTGGCACCGGGGAGCTGTTTTTT. It specifies CASSSTQAGTGELFF. The rearrangement uses TRBV5-1 and TRBJ2-2; no reliable D call. Germline CDR1 SGHRS, CDR2 YFSETQ. The CDR3 spans 15 residues. Between the trimmed V and J ends, which lost 3 bases and 4 bases, there was a span of 13 bases.

The table lists this clonotype with a few counts. The chain links TRBV19 to TRBJ2-2; 11 nucleotides line up with TRBD2. CDR3 length: 16 residues. Germline loops: CDR1 LNHDA, CDR2 SQIVND (reference sequence). V shed 5 bases and J 7 bases; nucleotides not matched to a gene: 9. The CDR3 loop is CASSLLAGVGGGELFF. In DNA, the CDR3 is TGTGCCAGTAGTTTACTAGCGGGAGTTGGTGGCGGGGAGCTGTTTTTT.